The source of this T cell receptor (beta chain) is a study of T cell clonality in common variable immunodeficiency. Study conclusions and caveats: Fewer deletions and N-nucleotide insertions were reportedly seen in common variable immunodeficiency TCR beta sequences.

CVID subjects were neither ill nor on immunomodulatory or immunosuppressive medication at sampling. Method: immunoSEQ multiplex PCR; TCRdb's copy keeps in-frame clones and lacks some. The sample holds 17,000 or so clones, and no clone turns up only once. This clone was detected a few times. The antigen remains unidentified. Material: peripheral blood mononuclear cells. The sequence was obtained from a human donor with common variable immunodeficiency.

The CDR3 is CSDKGLAAYEQYF. The CDR3 DNA, read in part, is TGCAGTGACAAAGGACTAGCGGCCTACGAG. The chain is built from TRBV20-1 and TRBJ2-7; 10 bases line up with TRBD2. The read finishes 3 residues shy of the CDR3 end, and the germline J gene is used to complete it. J was trimmed by 2 bases and V by 7 bases; bases with no gene match: 5. The CDR3 has 13 residues. Per germline, CDR1 DFQATT and CDR2 SNEGSKA (reference sequence).